Sequencing of this TCR beta chain was carried out in a study of response to subunit inactivated influenza vaccine (dated by TCRdb to 2017 to 2018). For the wider study: Deep quantitative profiling of the T cell receptor repertoire was used in the study to follow responses to a trivalent subunit inactivated influenza vaccine.

The time point label here, explained by the study, means: 45 to 50 days after influenza vaccine administration. Regarding this clonotype: Its target antigen remains unknown. Base qualities are not recorded, but no much larger clone differs from it by a single base.

The method behind the library was RT-PCR. Sequencing relied on an Illumina HiSeq 2500. Through fastp at Q25 and MiXCR, TCRdb rebuilt clones from the public reads, retaining in-frame beta chains. For every CDR3 protein sequence, its rows merge into one entry that carries the most common genes and DNA. Within this sample are 450,000 to 500,000 distinct CDR3 sequences, with approximately 11% of them counted one time only. The ten largest account for more than 10% of the sample. Overall results and qualifications from the work: The authors suggested that each seasonal influenza vaccination may recruit only a limited number of new T cells.

Reading the germline V gene (reference sequence) gives CDR1 DFQATT and CDR2 SNEGSKA. The CDR3 runs 14 residues from the cysteine to the phenylalanine. The kept DNA is CDR3 alone, 42 bases in frame from the first base. V was cut back by 0 bases and J by 2 bases, leaving a gap of 7 bases between them. The V gene is TRBV20-1 and the J gene is TRBJ2-2; the D gene cannot be resolved reliably. This sequence originates from a man over 45 who received an inactivated influenza vaccine. Donor details come from another sample of the same person, matched by shared clones. Specimen: PBMCs from blood, collected roughly 45 days after vaccination. CDR3 loop: CSARDQINTGELFF. Here is the DNA: TGCAGTGCTAGAGATCAAATTAACACCGGGGAGCTGTTTTTT.